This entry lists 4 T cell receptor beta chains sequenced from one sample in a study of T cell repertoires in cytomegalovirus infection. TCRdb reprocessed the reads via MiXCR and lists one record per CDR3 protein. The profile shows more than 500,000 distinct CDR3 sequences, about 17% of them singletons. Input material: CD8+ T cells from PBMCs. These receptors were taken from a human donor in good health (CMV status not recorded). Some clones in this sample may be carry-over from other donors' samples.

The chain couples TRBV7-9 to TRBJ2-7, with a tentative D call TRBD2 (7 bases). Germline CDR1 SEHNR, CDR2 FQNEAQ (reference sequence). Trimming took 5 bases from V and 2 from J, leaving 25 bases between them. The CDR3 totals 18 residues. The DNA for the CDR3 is TGTGCCAGCAGCCCCAAAATCTCGGGGGGCAGGGGAGCCTACGAGCAGTACTTC. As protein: CASSPKISGGRGAYEQYF.

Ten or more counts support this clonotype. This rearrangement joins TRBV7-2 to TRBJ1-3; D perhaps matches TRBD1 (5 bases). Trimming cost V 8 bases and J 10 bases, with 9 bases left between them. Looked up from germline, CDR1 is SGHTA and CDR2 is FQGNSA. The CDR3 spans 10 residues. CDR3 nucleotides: TGTGCCAGCGGGGACCGGACCATATATTTT. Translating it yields CASGDRTIYF.

The CDR3 nucleotides read TGTGCCAGCAGTTTATCACAACTAGCGGGGGTGACTCCAACCCGCACAGATACGCAGTATTTT. Protein product: CASSLSQLAGVTPTRTDTQYF. The chain joins TRBV27 to TRBJ2-3, with 11 bases aligning to TRBD2. Trimming at V came to 0 bases and at J to 1 base, leaving 15 bases not matched to a gene. Germline V gene data show CDR1 as MNHEY and CDR2 as SMNVEV (reference sequence). This CDR3 spans 21 amino acids.

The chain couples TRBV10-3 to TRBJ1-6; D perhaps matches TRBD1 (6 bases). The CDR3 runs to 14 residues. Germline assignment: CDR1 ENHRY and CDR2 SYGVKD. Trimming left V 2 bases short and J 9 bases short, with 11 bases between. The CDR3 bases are TGTGCCATCAGTGAGGGACAGAATAGTTCACCCCTCCACTTT. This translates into CAISEGQNSSPLHF.